Listed below are T cell receptor beta chains from one sample, sequenced in a study of CD8 T cells in ankylosing spondylitis. MiXCR, run by TCRdb on the 5' RACE reads, gives a single entry per CDR3 protein. The sample contains about 240,000 distinct CDR3 sequences, around 10% of which appear only once. Sequencing used blood, either unsorted or a sorted T cell fraction (not recorded which). The receptors derive from a male donor with ankylosing spondylitis or in good health (not recorded which). Each CDR3 is given with its conserved first and last residue. D genes are given only for firm matches. Not every row has a clone size; where given, it reads once, few, many or a size class.

TRBD1 | NA | TRBJ1-1 | TRBV15 | TGTGCCACCAGCACAAGACAGGGCGGGGGCACTGAAGCTTTCTTT | CATSTRQGGGTEAFF
TRBD1 | many | TRBJ1-3 | TRBV10-3 | TGTGCCATCAGTGAGTCCTTCTCCGGGACAGGGAACTCTGGAAACACCATATATTTT | CAISESFSGTGNSGNTIYF
NA | NA | TRBJ2-1 | TRBV15 | TGTGGCACCAGCAGAGGACACGGGAGCGACGATGAGCAGTTCTTC | CGTSRGHGSDDEQFF
TRBD2 | many | TRBJ2-1 | TRBV20-1 | TGCAGTGCTAGGCTAGCGGAACCCTCCTACAATGAGCAGTTCTTC | CSARLAEPSYNEQFF
TRBD2 | many | TRBJ2-1 | TRBV5-1 | TGCGCCAGCAGCTTTGGACTAGCGGGGAACAATGAGCAGTTCTTC | CASSFGLAGNNEQFF
NA | few | TRBJ1-1 | TRBV11-2 | TGTGCCAGCAGCTTAGATTTTATTGAAGCTTTCTTT | CASSLDFIEAFF
TRBD1 | many | TRBJ2-3 | TRBV20-1 | TGCAGTGCTAAGATCCCTAGGGGGCGCGGCACAGATACGCAGTATTTT | CSAKIPRGRGTDTQYF
TRBD1 | NA | TRBJ2-6 | TRBV11-2 | TGTGCCAGCAGCGGTGGGGGACAGGTCCGGTCTGGGGCCAACGTCCTGACTTTC | CASSGGGQVRSGANVLTF
NA | NA | TRBJ2-5 | TRBV5-4 | TGTGCCAGCAGCCCTGGGACCACGCAACAAACCCAAGAGACCCAGTACTTC | CASSPGTTQQTQETQYF
TRBD2 | many | TRBJ2-2 | TRBV5-6 | TGTGCCAGCAGCTTAGGACTAGCTTTGCGGGCCGGGGAGCTGTTTTTT | CASSLGLALRAGELFF